The 12 T cell receptor beta chains in this list originate from one sample, sequenced in a study of OX40 agonist ivuxolimab in advanced cancers. Assay used: immunoSEQ multiplex PCR; TCRdb lists only in-frame clones, some missing. Of about 100,000 clones listed, around 91% are singletons. The source was CD4+ or CD8+ T cells sorted from blood, collected in a trial of the OX40 agonist ivuxolimab. All receptors derive from an adult with an advanced solid tumor such as melanoma, head and neck, liver or kidney cancer.

This clone was seen a few times. The chain employs TRBV19 and TRBJ1-1, with D possibly being TRBD1 (5 bases). Germline CDR1 and CDR2: LNHDA and SQIVND (reference sequence). V was trimmed by 5 bases and J by 11 bases, leaving 15 bases between them. CDR3 length: 12 amino acids. The CDR3 nucleotides read TGTGCCAGTAGTCCTAGGACTGGGGACGCTTTCTTT. It encodes CASSPRTGDAFF.

This chain uses TRBV9 with TRBJ2-2; D is perhaps TRBD1 (5 bases). Between the trimmed V and J ends, which lost 4 bases and 0 bases, there was a span of 13 bases. The CDR3 loop spans 16 amino acids. Looked up from germline, CDR1 is SGDLS and CDR2 is YYNGEE. For the CDR3, the DNA is TGTGCCAGCAGCCGAGACAGACTGGCGAACACCGGGGAGCTGTTTTTT. Translating gives CASSRDRLANTGELFF. Combining the CDR3 with reference TRBV9 and TRBJ2-2 gives the whole variable domain DSGVTQTPKHLITATGQRVTLRCSPRSGDLSVYWYQQSLDQGLQFLIQYYNGEERAKGNILERFSAQQFPDLHSELNLSSLELGDSALYFCASSRDRLANTGELFFGEGSRLTVL.

The chain combines TRBV18 with TRBJ2-7, with 11 bases that match TRBD2. The V segment lost 2 bases and the J segment 2 bases; nucleotides outside the gene matches: 5. Germline V gene lookup returns CDR1 KGHSH and CDR2 LQKENI. This CDR3 comprises 16 residues. The CDR3 bases are TGTGCCAGCTCACCATTAGCGGGGGGGACACCCTACGAGCAGTACTTC. This gives the protein CASSPLAGGTPYEQYF.

V gene TRBV4-2 combines with J gene TRBJ1-3, with a weak D call TRBD1 (6 bases). The V gene lost 0 bases and the J gene lost 4 bases, with 10 bases spanning the gap. Germline CDR1 is LGHNA and CDR2 is YNFKEQ. The CDR3 runs to 15 residues. The CDR3 spells CASSQDGGLGNTIYF. As DNA, the CDR3 is TGTGCCAGCAGCCAAGATGGGGGGCTCGGAAACACCATATATTTT.

V gene TRBV28 combines with J gene TRBJ1-2; D is unresolved. Germline CDR1 and CDR2: MDHEN and SYDVKM. Trimming pared 3 bases from V and 2 bases from J, leaving 10 bases between. This CDR3 is 14 amino acids long. The CDR3 here is CASSLGRINYGYTF. In DNA form, the CDR3 reads TGTGCCAGCAGTTTGGGCAGGATCAACTATGGCTACACCTTC.

The chain employs TRBV21-1 and TRBJ2-1; TRBD2, the table's D call, was not compared with the DNA. TRBV21-1 is recorded as a pseudogene. The CDR3 has 16 residues. CDR3: CASSRPLAGGVGEQFF. Here the CDR3 DNA reads TGTGCCAGCAGCAGACCTTTAGCGGGAGGTGTAGGTGAGCAGTTCTTC.

The chain is built from TRBV30 and TRBJ1-4, with D uncertain. The CDR3 sequence is 14 residues long. V dropped 0 bases and J dropped 14 bases, with 19 bases sitting between them. Germline V gene data show CDR1 as GTSNPN and CDR2 as SVGIG (reference sequence). The DNA for the CDR3 is TGTGCCTGGAGTGTGCATCAAGGAGGGAATCGGCTGTTTTTT. Its protein product is CAWSVHQGGNRLFF.

This clone was found once. The rearrangement links TRBV6-5 to TRBJ1-5; TRBD1 agrees at 7 bases. Germline CDR1 MNHEY, CDR2 SVGAGI. This CDR3 contains 15 residues. V shed 6 bases and J 4 bases; nucleotides not matched to a gene: 9. The CDR3 spells CASSLTTGLNQPQHF. In nucleotides, the CDR3 is TGTGCCAGCAGCCTCACGACAGGGCTTAATCAGCCCCAGCATTTT.

The chain has TRBV5-6 and TRBJ1-3, with D unclear. Germline V gene lookup returns CDR1 SGHDT and CDR2 YYEEEE. V was cut by 1 base and J by 5 bases, with 16 bases left in between. This CDR3 is 16 amino acids long. CDR3 sequence: CASSLLAGGWRNTIYF. As DNA, the CDR3 is TGTGCCAGCAGCTTGTTGGCAGGAGGTTGGAGAAACACCATATATTTT.

Concerning this clone: Mismatch with germline at one junction end may stem from a read error. J is TRBJ2-5 and V is TRBV9, with D possibly being TRBD2 (6 bases). Germline CDR1 is SGDLS and CDR2 is YYNGEE. The CDR3 contains 14 residues. The CDR3 loop is CASSPRTTLEAQYF. The CDR3 nucleotides read TGTGCCAGCAGCCCCCGGACTACATTAGAGGCCCAGTACTTC.

This clone has just a few counts. V is TRBV6-1 and J is TRBJ2-7; 11 bases fit TRBD1. J was trimmed by 6 bases and V by 10 bases; bases with no gene match: 8. The CDR3 has 13 residues. The V gene's germline CDR1 is MNHNS and CDR2 SASEGT. The chain's CDR3 is CAILTGQGGEQYF. The CDR3 DNA is TGTGCCATTCTGACGGGACAGGGGGGCGAGCAGTACTTC.

This clone was found a few times. This rearrangement joins TRBV28 to TRBJ1-2; maybe TRBD1 (6 bases). This CDR3 is built from 13 residues. V was shortened by 6 bases and J by 2 bases, with 10 bases between the two germline ends. Germline CDR1 MDHEN, CDR2 SYDVKM. This CDR3 reads CASRGTPNYGYTF. DNA for the CDR3: TGTGCCAGCAGGGGGACACCCAACTATGGCTACACCTTC.